The entry that follows covers one T cell receptor (beta chain) sequence. The table came from immunoSEQ multiplex PCR; TCRdb's copy has only in-frame clones and leaves some out. The sample has approximately 63,000 clones, around 80% seen once. The sample belongs to a study of memory CD4+ T cells and cytomegalovirus serostatus. The sort gate was single viable CD3+CD4+CD8-CD45RO+ cells for memory CD4+ T cells. CDR3 length: 12 amino acids. Trimming took 5 bases from V and 5 from J, leaving 7 bases between them. Germline V gene sequence: CDR1 MNHNS, CDR2 SASEGT. The chain recombines TRBV6-1 with TRBJ1-5, with unresolved D. Sequenced input: memory CD4+ T cells from blood. This TCR was recovered from an adult in good health and CMV-seronegative. Some clones in this sample may be carry-over from other donors' samples. The DNA of the CDR3 is TGTGCCAGCAGTTTTCAGGATCAGCCCCAGCATTTT. Encoded protein: CASSFQDQPQHF.